A selection of T cell receptor beta chains follows, all from one sample in a study of blood T cell repertoires in COVID-19. Sequencing used immunoSEQ multiplex PCR; TCRdb keeps in-frame clones, though not all of them. The data contain 90,000 to 140,000 clones, 80% to 85% of them singletons. Sequenced sample: peripheral blood. The source is a woman of 80 years or more with acute or convalescent COVID-19. Each CDR3 is given with its conserved first and last residue.

CDR3 length: 18
V gene: TRBV3-1/TRBV3-2
J gene: TRBJ2-1
CDR3 protein: CASSSSNSRRGSYNEQFF

CDR3 length: 15
V gene: TRBV5-4
J gene: TRBJ2-5
CDR3 protein: CASSLQRGRGETQYF

CDR3 length: 16
V gene: TRBV27
J gene: TRBJ2-1
CDR3 protein: CASSLFLAGGPVEQFF

CDR3 length: 14
V gene: TRBV11-3
J gene: TRBJ2-1
CDR3 protein: CASSLAGIYNEQFF

CDR3 length: 16
V gene: TRBV13
J gene: TRBJ2-3
CDR3 protein: CASSLEDRGATDTQYF

CDR3 length: 13
V gene: TRBV14
J gene: TRBJ1-2
CDR3 protein: CASSQDKSYGYTF

CDR3 length: 14
V gene: TRBV19
J gene: TRBJ1-2
CDR3 protein: CASSPTAGDYGYTF

CDR3 length: 14
V gene: TRBV7-9
J gene: TRBJ1-2
CDR3 protein: CASSFSSGLAGYTF

CDR3 length: 14
V gene: TRBV12-5
J gene: TRBJ1-5
CDR3 protein: CASGPDREHQPQHF

CDR3 length: 14
V gene: TRBV28
J gene: TRBJ1-2
CDR3 protein: CASSAGTGVGGYTF

CDR3 length: 15
V gene: TRBV3-1/TRBV3-2
J gene: TRBJ2-5
CDR3 protein: CASSQAPSSEETQYF

CDR3 length: 14
V gene: TRBV5-1
J gene: TRBJ1-2
CDR3 protein: CASSSDSIDYGYTF

CDR3 length: 15
V gene: TRBV28
J gene: TRBJ2-7
CDR3 protein: CASIPAGGPHYEQYF

CDR3 length: 13
V gene: TRBV12-3/TRBV12-4
J gene: TRBJ2-5
CDR3 protein: CASSRGDQETQYF

CDR3 length: 15
V gene: TRBV19
J gene: TRBJ1-6
CDR3 protein: CASSVTGTVGSPLHF

CDR3 length: 17
V gene: TRBV28
J gene: TRBJ1-2
CDR3 protein: CASSSPGGTGGNYGYTF

CDR3 length: 13
V gene: TRBV7-9
J gene: TRBJ1-1
CDR3 protein: CASSSTENTEAFF

CDR3 length: 14
V gene: TRBV5-1
J gene: TRBJ2-1
CDR3 protein: CASSRRRQQNEQFF

CDR3 length: 14
V gene: TRBV5-4
J gene: TRBJ2-7
CDR3 protein: CASSWGQGEYEQYF

CDR3 length: 12
V gene: TRBV10-1
J gene: TRBJ2-1
CDR3 protein: CASSFSGGQEFF

CDR3 length: 15
V gene: TRBV6-2/TRBV6-3
J gene: TRBJ1-1
CDR3 protein: CASSYSRGQSTEAFF

CDR3 length: 15
V gene: TRBV6-5
J gene: TRBJ2-1
CDR3 protein: CASSLMGQGLSEQFF

CDR3 length: 14
V gene: TRBV28
J gene: TRBJ2-1
CDR3 protein: CASSLNRLGGEQFF

CDR3 length: 13
V gene: TRBV28
J gene: TRBJ2-2
CDR3 protein: CASDGVNTGELFF

CDR3 length: 17
V gene: TRBV27
J gene: TRBJ2-6
CDR3 protein: CASRRPGEYSGANVLTF

CDR3 length: 16
V gene: TRBV7-8
J gene: TRBJ2-7
CDR3 protein: CASSLESTRASYEQYF

CDR3 length: 17
V gene: TRBV6-1
J gene: TRBJ2-7
CDR3 protein: CASSEYLSGPGGYEQYF

CDR3 length: 15
V gene: TRBV19
J gene: TRBJ2-7
CDR3 protein: CASSPRTGWRSEQYF

CDR3 length: 15
V gene: TRBV11-2
J gene: TRBJ2-7
CDR3 protein: CASSLGLDRDHEQYF

CDR3 length: 12
V gene: TRBV5-4
J gene: TRBJ2-5
CDR3 protein: CASSLGAETQYF

CDR3 length: 15
V gene: TRBV19
J gene: TRBJ2-2
CDR3 protein: CASIDGLAGSGELFF

CDR3 length: 15
V gene: TRBV5-6
J gene: TRBJ1-1
CDR3 protein: CASSFLDTLNTEAFF

CDR3 length: 13
V gene: TRBV24-1
J gene: TRBJ2-5
CDR3 protein: CATSEPGWKTQYF